This entry concerns a single T cell receptor beta chain. V lost 3 bases and J 5 bases, leaving 16 bases between the germline ends. CDR3 length: 15 amino acids. CDR1 and CDR2 (germline): LNHDA, SQIVND (reference sequence). Generated by immunoSEQ multiplex PCR, the TCRdb table keeps only in-frame clones and is missing some. The table records 50,000 to 70,000 clones, around nine tenths of them present only once. The sample belongs to a study of T cell changes during pregnancy in multiple sclerosis. The sequencing used peripheral blood, collected in the second trimester of pregnancy. The chain is built from TRBV19 and TRBJ1-2; perhaps TRBD1 as D (6 bases). This clonotype originated in a female donor with multiple sclerosis, enrolled in a pregnancy study. DNA for the CDR3: TGTGCCAGTAGTATCGCTCGGGGGGCGTATTATGGCTACACCTTC. The encoded protein is CASSIARGAYYGYTF.